The entry below describes one TCR beta chain. This record comes from a study of blood T cell repertoires in COVID-19. Study details: T cells, B-cell-depleted T cells, or PBMCs provided the cDNA or gDNA that served as material.

Followed longitudinally, the Seattle patients had been enrolled during active infection. Authors' methods: Reference gene primer amplification in the assay estimated nucleated cell counts. Sequenced by immunoSEQ multiplex PCR; TCRdb stores in-frame clones only, minus some. V and J calls and clone size come straight from that table; D and trimming were deduced from the DNA. The table lists nearly 350,000 clones, around 87% of them singletons, with around 6% in the top ten. The CDR3 has 16 amino acids. V was cut by 7 bases and J by 2 bases, with 19 bases left in between. Germline V gives CDR1 MNHEY, CDR2 SMNVEV (reference sequence).

The sample comprised peripheral blood. The clonotype was recovered from a woman aged 50 to 60 with COVID-19, enrolled during active disease. The genes are TRBV27 and TRBJ2-3; maybe TRBD2 (5 bases). CDR3: CASTPRRRLPTDTQYF. In DNA, the CDR3 is TGTGCCAGCACCCCCAGGAGGCGGTTACCCACAGATACGCAGTATTTT.